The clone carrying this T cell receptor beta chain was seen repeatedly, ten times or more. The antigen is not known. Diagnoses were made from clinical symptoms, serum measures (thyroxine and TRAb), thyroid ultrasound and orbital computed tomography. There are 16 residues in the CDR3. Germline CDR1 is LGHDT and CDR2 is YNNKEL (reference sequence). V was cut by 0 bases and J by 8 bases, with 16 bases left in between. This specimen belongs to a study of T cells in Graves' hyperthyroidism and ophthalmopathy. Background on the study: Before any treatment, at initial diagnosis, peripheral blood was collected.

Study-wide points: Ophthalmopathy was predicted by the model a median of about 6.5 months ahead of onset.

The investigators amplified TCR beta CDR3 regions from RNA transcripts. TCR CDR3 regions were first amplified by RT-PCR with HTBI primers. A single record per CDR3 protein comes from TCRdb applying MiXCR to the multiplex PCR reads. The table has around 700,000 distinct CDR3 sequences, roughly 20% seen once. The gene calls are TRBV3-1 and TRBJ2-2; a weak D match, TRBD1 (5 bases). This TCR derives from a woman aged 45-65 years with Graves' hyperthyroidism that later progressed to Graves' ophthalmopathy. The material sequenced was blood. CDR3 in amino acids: CASSQELSVGPGELFF. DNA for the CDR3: TGTGCCAGCAGCCAAGAGCTCTCGGTGGGGCCTGGGGAGCTGTTTTTT.